This T cell receptor beta chain was sequenced in a study of Ad26.COV2.S vaccination and SARS-CoV-2 variants (dated by TCRdb to about 2021). The study in broad terms: Vaccine-arm donors were drawn from COV1001, a multicentre, randomized, double-blind, placebo-controlled phase I-IIa trial of Ad26.COV2.S in healthy adults. Dosing of Ad26.COV2.S was intramuscular, at either 5x10^10 or 1x10^11 viral particles, delivered as one shot or as two shots spaced 56 days apart. A total of 32 samples were included in the TCR-sequenced set, comprising 19 Ad26.COV2.S vaccine recipients, 5 placebo recipients and 8 SARS-CoV-2 convalescent individuals. Investigators did not know the trial group allocation while performing experiments and assessing outcomes. Sequencing of the TCRbeta repertoire served to evaluate the specificity and breadth of SARS-CoV-2-reactive T cell receptors following Ad26.COV2.S vaccination. Trial participants were randomized into five groups of five, in which low-dose or high-dose Ad26.COV2.S was given once or twice, or placebo was given on both occasions. Results the study describes overall, beyond this receptor: Substantial breadth of spike-specific CD8+ and CD4+ T cell responses was reported after vaccination. Vaccine and placebo recipients had comparable non-spike TCR breadth, which fits with the vaccine containing only spike. The study lacked the statistical power to compare responses across vaccine doses or regimens. The authors noted that total T cell responses may have been underestimated by the TCR breadth and depth analyses. Compared with placebo recipients, Ad26.COV2.S recipients showed higher spike-specific TCR breadth (P = 0.0014).

As concerns this clone: No cognate antigen has been identified for it. Base-call qualities are not available, and no considerably larger clone is one nucleotide away.

From the cysteine up to the phenylalanine, the CDR3 has a length of 13 residues. Only the CDR3 region is kept as DNA, spanning 39 bases read in frame from base 1. The germline V gene sets CDR1 to SQVTM and CDR2 to ANQGSEA. V gives up 7 bases and J gives up 2 bases, and the segment between their germline ends measures 14 bases. The immunoSEQ Assay was used to sequence TCRbeta CDR3 regions. After extraction, genomic DNA underwent amplification by bias-controlled multiplex PCR, followed by high-throughput sequencing. The paper's data handling went like this. To quantify the absolute abundance of every unique TCRbeta CDR3 region, sequences were collapsed and filtered. T cell fraction was estimated by normalizing TCRbeta template counts to usable DNA, with usable DNA measured through amplification of reference genes found in all nucleated cells. Repertoire TCRs were annotated as SARS-CoV-2-specific when V gene, CDR3 amino acid sequence and J gene were exactly matched to a known reactive TCR set. MIRA supplied the reference SARS-CoV-2 TCR set, which was filtered for enrichment in COVID-19-positive ImmuneCODE repertoires so that public or cross-reactive TCRs were removed. Drawing on the MIRA antigens, annotated TCRs were analysed further at the level of specific ORF or position within ORF. Depth was the summed frequency of annotated unique rearrangements, while breadth was defined as annotated unique rearrangements over total unique productive rearrangements. TCR breadth was compared between groups using two-sided Wilcoxon rank-sum tests. Entries here come from immuneACCESS through TCRdb and include only in-frame sequences with V and J called. Some clones fail to appear in such tables; in the studies checked, an unresolved V gene covers under half of the shortfall, and the cause of the remainder is unknown. V and J calls plus clone size are reproduced from that table; the DNA served to infer D and trimming. The sample table lists hundreds of thousands of clones, around 90% of them with a count of one. The top ten constitute roughly 1.5% of the sample.

The treatment or condition label corresponds to: some 20 received Ad26.COV2.S at low or high dose, single or two shots; 5 received placebo; per-sample allocation not given. For vaccine and placebo recipients, the sequenced repertoires came from samples collected on day 63 after the first injection. Cohort 1b enrolled around 23 adults aged 18-55 years at a single site in Boston, USA, between 29 July and 7 August 2020. As a vaccine, Ad26.COV2.S was a replication-incompetent adenovirus type 26 vector that expressed a prefusion-stabilized SARS-CoV-2 spike protein derived from the original Wuhan strain.

The rearranged segments are TRBV29-1 and TRBJ2-5, with a tentative D gene TRBD1 over 6 matching bases. This specimen consisted of peripheral blood, obtained in a trial of Ad26.COV2.S vaccine versus placebo. The source is a person between 18 and 65 years old who received the Ad26.COV2.S COVID-19 vaccine or a placebo. The DNA is as follows: TGCAGCGGCAGGGACACCAGACAAGAGACCCAGTACTTC. This sequence encodes CSGRDTRQETQYF.